The rows below give T cell receptor beta chains drawn from one sample of a study of T-cell memory formation after mild COVID-19. TCRdb itself ran the 5' RACE reads through MiXCR, one entry per CDR3 protein. The sample lists 400,000 to 500,000 distinct CDR3 sequences; 20% to 25% were seen once. Sequencing was performed on PBMCs or a T cell subset sorted from them (not recorded which). These receptor sequences come from an adult woman who had mild COVID-19 (a few samples of this study predate the infection). Cell type and time point are not known. Each CDR3 is given without its conserved first and last residue.

len	j_gene	v_gene	CDR3aa
11	TRBJ1-2	TRBV24-1	ATSEGQGYGYT
12	TRBJ2-1	TRBV5-1	ASSLDRGRNEQF
9	TRBJ2-2	TRBV3-1	ASSQFLELF
13	TRBJ1-1	TRBV24-1	ATSDSGQPNTEAF
11	TRBJ1-5	TRBV19	ASIRASGQPQH
12	TRBJ1-1	TRBV6-5	ASSPFSIPTEAF
13	TRBJ2-3	TRBV10-3	AISEEGLSTDTQY
13	TRBJ1-1	TRBV3-1	ASSQGLWGNTEAF
10	TRBJ2-7	TRBV6-2/TRBV6-3	ASTGGGYEQY
9	TRBJ2-3	TRBV12-3/TRBV12-4	ASSLGNTQY
15	TRBJ2-3	TRBV4-3	ASSQDGGGGAGDTQY
9	TRBJ2-1	TRBV7-9	ASSLEREQF
13	TRBJ1-2	TRBV5-6	ASSSSYTGNYGYT
13	TRBJ2-3	TRBV19	ASSSEGAGTDTQY
13	TRBJ2-3	TRBV2	ASSPSGGPTDTQY
10	TRBJ2-2	TRBV5-6	ASSWDTGELF
13	TRBJ2-1	TRBV19	ASSQSGTSYNEQF
10	TRBJ2-7	TRBV13	ASRGGTYEQY
12	TRBJ2-1	TRBV5-1	ASSFDPSYNEQF
13	TRBJ2-7	TRBV20-1	SARDYDRADYEQY
13	TRBJ2-3	TRBV6-4	ASSEEYGFTDTQY
11	TRBJ2-2	TRBV7-9	ASSPQGTGELF
13	TRBJ1-4	TRBV28	ASSSRQGMREKLF
13	TRBJ2-7	TRBV6-5	ASSYSVDRNYEQY
13	TRBJ1-5	TRBV27	ASSLAGIGNQPQH
14	TRBJ1-1	TRBV5-1	ASSLVRDRGGAEAF
15	TRBJ2-7	TRBV6-2/TRBV6-3	ASSYPSWGSVTYEQY
13	TRBJ2-2	TRBV5-1	ASSLERRSTGELF
14	TRBJ2-2	TRBV15	ATSRDSWTNTGELF
12	TRBJ1-1	TRBV2	ASASAGRTLEAF
14	TRBJ1-6	TRBV9	ASSVDGVPYNSPLH
13	TRBJ2-2	TRBV5-1	ASSLTGENTGELF
13	TRBJ2-7	TRBV7-9	ASSTDRGSPYEQY
9	TRBJ2-7	TRBV20-1	SARNYYEQY
12	TRBJ2-4	TRBV3-1	ASSQATSSGIQY
12	TRBJ2-1	TRBV12-3/TRBV12-4	ASSFSGTYNEQF
9	TRBJ2-3	TRBV29-1	SVADLDTQY
14	TRBJ2-7	TRBV4-3	ASSQGSTGLFYEQY
11	TRBJ1-2	TRBV5-1	ASSSEFNYGYT
9	TRBJ1-1	TRBV28	ASSLRTEAF